The clone carrying this T cell receptor beta chain was counted ten times or more. The antigen is unknown. The sample is drawn from a study of T-cell reconstitution after alpha-beta-depleted transplantation in children. Study-level findings and limits: Certain patients had high TCRbeta diversity at day 60, and it came from recipient T cells and thymic progenitors that survived. T-cell numbers and diversity, one year after transplant, stemmed largely from T cells that were newly produced. As was reported, about two months after transplant, alpha-beta T cells came from several hundred expanded graft clones.

Unique molecular identifiers were used in preparing the TCRbeta library. MiXCR, applied by TCRdb to the PCR reads, yields one record per CDR3 protein. Of 220,000 or so distinct CDR3 sequences listed, just under 8.5% were seen once; the top ten hold less than 8%. Deletions cut 5 bases from V and 2 bases from J, with 18 bases between. The germline CDR1 and CDR2 sequences are SQVTM and ANQGSEA. The CDR3 runs to 15 residues. The origin of this receptor is a male patient between 10 and 17 years old who had a stem cell transplant for acute lymphoblastic leukemia, so the T cells may come from the graft donor. Sequencing used PBMCs, mostly from graft donor cells, obtained 180 days after TCRalphabeta/CD19-depleted stem cell transplant. The chain has TRBV29-1 and TRBJ1-1; tentatively, D is TRBD1 (5 bases). CDR3 sequence (DNA): TGCAGCGTTCGCGGGACGGGGCAGGGAAACACTGAAGCTTTCTTT. It encodes CSVRGTGQGNTEAFF.